This passage covers 27 T cell receptor beta chains from one sample sequenced in a study of cytomegalovirus exposure and HLA in healthy donors. The study ran its PCR with 60 Vbeta and 13 Jbeta primers. Produced via immunoSEQ multiplex PCR; TCRdb's table is partial and in-frame only. The table includes about 200,000 clones, approximately 80% detected once. Sequences were obtained from PBMCs. All receptors come from a girl aged 5 to 17 in good health and CMV-seronegative.

V usage is TRBV5-4 and J usage is TRBJ1-3; 7 positions match TRBD1. Germline loops: CDR1 SGHNT, CDR2 YYREEE (reference sequence). J lost 2 bases, V lost 4 bases, and 9 bases had no gene match. The CDR3 contains 16 residues. Written as DNA, the CDR3 is TGTGCCAGCAGCGCGGACAGGCTGATGGCTGGAAACACCATATATTTT. Encoded protein: CASSADRLMAGNTIYF.

The V and J genes are TRBV6-5 and TRBJ2-7; 8 bases align to TRBD2. The CDR3 consists of 14 residues. V shed 5 bases, J shed 3 bases, and the junction held 6 bases outside the gene matches. The germline V gene encodes CDR1 MNHEY and CDR2 SVGAGI. The CDR3 DNA sequence: TGTGCCAGCAGTCCGGGGGGGAATTACTACGAGCAGTACTTC. Amino acids: CASSPGGNYYEQYF.

The CDR3 bases are TGTGCCAGCGAGGGACAGGGAGGCTCTGGGGCCAACGTCCTGACTTTC. Translating gives CASEGQGGSGANVLTF. This chain uses TRBV7-9 with TRBJ2-6, with 9 bases aligning to TRBD1. This CDR3 is built from 16 residues. V was clipped by 8 bases and J by 0 bases; unmatched bases: 5. Germline CDR1 SEHNR, CDR2 FQNEAQ (reference sequence).

The chain recombines TRBV6-1 with TRBJ1-2; D is uncertain. The CDR3 sequence is 11 residues long. Germline-derived CDR1 and CDR2 are MNHNS and SASEGT. Trimming pared 9 bases from V and 1 base from J, leaving 6 bases between. CDR3 coding DNA: TGTGCCAGTCAGGTTAACTATGGCTACACCTTC. As protein: CASQVNYGYTF.

V gene TRBV9 combines with J gene TRBJ1-4; no clear D. The germline V gene has CDR1 SGDLS and CDR2 YYNGEE. Trimming left V 3 bases short and J 1 base short, with 10 bases between. The CDR3 is made up of 15 amino acids. The CDR3 loop is CASSAPAGTNEKLFF. The CDR3 bases are TGTGCCAGCAGCGCTCCGGCAGGAACTAATGAAAAACTGTTTTTT.

This chain links TRBV19 with TRBJ2-7, with D possibly matching TRBD2 (6 bases). The germline V and J ends were trimmed by 3 bases and 3 bases, with 12 bases remaining between them. Germline values: CDR1 LNHDA, CDR2 SQIVND (reference sequence). The CDR3 is 14 amino acids. CDR3 nucleotide sequence: TGTGCCAGTAGTATGGGGGGACCAAACTACGAGCAGTACTTC. Its protein is CASSMGGPNYEQYF. Variable domain in full (rest from reference TRBV19 and TRBJ2-7): DGGITQSPKYLFRKEGQNVTLSCEQNLNHDAMYWYRQDPGQGLRLIYYSQIVNDFQKGDIAEGYSVSREKKESFPLTVTSAQKNPTAFYLCASSMGGPNYEQYFGPGTRLTVT.

This chain connects TRBV4-1 to TRBJ2-1; 14 bases are shared with TRBD2. Germline trimming cut 4 bases from V and 7 bases from J; bases unmatched to any gene: 3. This CDR3 region has 15 residues. The V gene's germline CDR1 is MGHRA and CDR2 YSYEKL. For the CDR3, the DNA is TGCGCCAGCAGCCCGGGACTAGCGGGAGCAAATGAGCAGTTCTTC. It codes for CASSPGLAGANEQFF.

This clone showed up just a few times. The V call is TRBV4-3, the J call TRBJ2-7; no clear D gene. V lost 4 bases and J lost 3, with 19 bases in between. Germline CDR1 is LGHNA and CDR2 is YSLEER. The CDR3 totals 16 residues. The CDR3 loop reads CASSRVVTQADYEQYF. The DNA for the CDR3 is TGCGCCAGCAGCCGAGTAGTTACGCAGGCCGACTACGAGCAGTACTTC.

This clone was observed once. The V call is TRBV19, the J call TRBJ1-1; 7 positions match TRBD1. The CDR3 runs 14 residues. Germline loops: CDR1 LNHDA, CDR2 SQIVND (reference sequence). The V gene end was trimmed by 3 bases and the J gene end by 2 bases; junction bases not matched to a gene: 3. The CDR3 protein is CASSMRQGNTEAFF. CDR3 in DNA: TGTGCCAGTAGTATGAGACAGGGCAACACTGAAGCTTTCTTT.

The V call is TRBV5-1, the J call TRBJ2-3; tentative D call: TRBD2 (6 bases). The V end lost 2 bases, the J end lost 0 bases, and 10 bases lay between the germline ends. CDR3 length equals 15 residues. In germline, CDR1 is SGHRS, CDR2 YFSETQ. CDR3 in DNA: TGCGCCAGCAGCTTAACTAGCCCCAGCACAGATACGCAGTATTTT. Translating it yields CASSLTSPSTDTQYF.

This sequence joins TRBV29-1 and TRBJ2-4; D might be TRBD1 (6 bases). With 1 base removed from V and 3 bases from J, the gap between germline ends came to 10 bases. Germline V lookup: CDR1 SQVTM, CDR2 ANQGSEA. This CDR3 has 14 amino acids. This chain's CDR3 is CSVEGRGNKNIQYF. In DNA form, the CDR3 reads TGCAGCGTTGAAGGCAGGGGAAACAAAAACATTCAGTACTTC.

The chain is built from TRBV9 and TRBJ2-1, with TRBD1 matching over 11 bases. J lost 8 bases, V lost 0 bases, and 7 bases had no gene match. Germline lookup yields CDR1 SGDLS and CDR2 YYNGEE. This CDR3 contains 16 residues. The DNA of the CDR3 is TGTGCCAGCAGCGTAGAAGGGACAGGGGGTTTCCATGAGCAGTTCTTC. This codes for CASSVEGTGGFHEQFF.

This clone has a count of ten or more. J is TRBJ2-2 and V is TRBV6-1; TRBD1 matches at 10 bases. The CDR3 is 15 residues long. Unmatched junction bases numbered 7, after V lost 8 bases and J lost 4 bases. Looked up from germline, CDR1 is MNHNS and CDR2 is SASEGT. CDR3 bases: TGTGCCAGCCGACTTGGACAGGGGGTCACCGGGGAGCTGTTTTTT. The encoded protein is CASRLGQGVTGELFF.

The chain recombines TRBV15 with TRBJ2-7, with 7 bases matching TRBD1. V trimming: 1 base; J trimming: 2 bases; junction bases outside the gene matches: 5. The germline CDR1 and CDR2 sequences are LNHNV and YYDKDF (reference sequence). This CDR3 comprises 15 residues. This CDR3 is CATSRVPGTAYEQYF. The CDR3 nucleotides are TGTGCCACCAGCAGAGTTCCAGGGACAGCCTACGAGCAGTACTTC.

The gene calls are TRBV19 and TRBJ2-1, with D tentatively TRBD2 (5 bases). Germline V gene sequence: CDR1 LNHDA, CDR2 SQIVND (reference sequence). V was clipped by 6 bases and J by 2 bases, with 17 bases between them. The CDR3 runs to 16 residues. DNA for the CDR3: TGTGCCAGTAGCCCTTTTGCTAGACTAACCTACAATGAGCAGTTCTTC. Protein: CASSPFARLTYNEQFF.

This clone appeared a single time. CDR3 nucleotide sequence: TGTGCCAGCAGTGAAGGGGGCAGGCTTGGGTCCGGGGAGCTGTTTTTT. It is translated as CASSEGGRLGSGELFF. This rearrangement joins TRBV25-1 to TRBJ2-2; D possibly corresponds to TRBD1 (6 bases). The V end was cut by 2 bases, the J end by 6 bases, with 16 bases between. The V gene's germline CDR1 is MGHDK and CDR2 SYGVNS. This CDR3 contains 16 residues.

This chain uses TRBV6-1 with TRBJ1-4, with 9 bases fitting TRBD1. Germline trimming cut 7 bases from V and 1 base from J; bases unmatched to any gene: 1. Germline V gene lookup returns CDR1 MNHNS and CDR2 SASEGT. This CDR3 is built from 14 residues. CDR3 nucleotide sequence: TGTGCCAGCAACAGGGGGCAAACTAATGAAAAACTGTTTTTT. Residues: CASNRGQTNEKLFF.

The genes are TRBV10-3 and TRBJ1-1; 8 bases are shared with TRBD1. Unmatched junction bases numbered 5, after V lost 10 bases and J lost 1 base. The CDR3 has 13 amino acids. Germline V gene lookup returns CDR1 ENHRY and CDR2 SYGVKD. Here the CDR3 reads CASGQGRNTEAFF. CDR3 in DNA: TGTGCCAGCGGACAGGGTAGGAACACTGAAGCTTTCTTT.

V is TRBV7-2 and J is TRBJ1-2; D is perhaps TRBD1 (5 bases). Deletions cut 1 base from V and 3 bases from J, with 12 bases between. The CDR3 spans 15 residues. CDR1 and CDR2 from the germline V gene are SGHTA and FQGNSA. The CDR3 sequence is CASSLGSGGDYGYTF. The CDR3 DNA reads as TGTGCCAGCAGCTTAGGTTCGGGGGGAGACTATGGCTACACCTTC.

The rearrangement links TRBV5-6 to TRBJ2-5; tentative D call: TRBD1 (5 bases). The ends were cut back, 0 bases at V and 11 bases at J, with 11 bases in the middle. This CDR3 is 12 amino acids long. Germline V lookup: CDR1 SGHDT, CDR2 YYEEEE. The CDR3 coding sequence is TGTGCCAGCAGCTTGGGACAGATTGAGCAGTACTTC. Its protein is CASSLGQIEQYF. The whole variable domain, remainder taken from reference TRBV5-6 and TRBJ2-5, is DAGVTQSPTHLIKTRGQQVTLRCSPKSGHDTVSWYQQALGQGPQFIFQYYEEEERQRGNFPDRFSGHQFPNYSSELNVNALLLGDSALYLCASSLGQIEQYFGPGTRLLVL.

J is TRBJ2-7 and V is TRBV7-2; D uncertain. V was clipped by 1 base and J by 0 bases, with 10 bases between them. The germline gives CDR1 SGHTA, CDR2 FQGNSA. The CDR3 runs 15 residues. The CDR3: CASSLDHRNSYEQYF. The DNA for the CDR3 is TGTGCCAGCAGCTTAGATCATAGAAACTCCTACGAGCAGTACTTC.

J is TRBJ2-7 and V is TRBV7-3; D is perhaps TRBD1 (6 bases). Trimming removed 2 bases at V and 3 bases at J, with 17 bases between. The CDR3 has 16 amino acids. From germline, CDR1 is SGHTA and CDR2 FQGTGA. The CDR3 loop reads CASSLEPPGQDYEQYF. CDR3 sequence (DNA): TGTGCCAGCAGCTTAGAACCCCCGGGACAAGACTACGAGCAGTACTTC.

The genes are TRBV6-5 and TRBJ1-3, with D possibly TRBD1 on 5 matching bases. This CDR3 has 15 residues. From germline, CDR1 is MNHEY and CDR2 SVGAGI. The V and J ends lost 5 bases and 0 bases respectively, with 11 bases between them. The DNA of the CDR3 is TGTGCCAGCAGTCACAGGAGAACCTCTGGAAACACCATATATTTT. It specifies CASSHRRTSGNTIYF.

This clone was recorded a few times. The chain uses TRBV6-5 and TRBJ2-1; 10 bases agree with TRBD2. V shed 3 bases and J 2 bases; nucleotides not matched to a gene: 4. This CDR3 region has 16 residues. The V gene's germline CDR1 is MNHEY and CDR2 SVGAGI. Here the CDR3 DNA reads TGTGCCAGCAGTTATCTAGCGGGAGCACCCTACAATGAGCAGTTCTTC. Translation gives CASSYLAGAPYNEQFF.

The sample holds a few counts of this clone. The chain links TRBV6-5 to TRBJ1-4; D not resolved. V was pared by 0 bases and J by 10 bases, with 9 bases between. CDR1 MNHEY and CDR2 SVGAGI come from the germline V gene. The CDR3 totals 13 residues. DNA for the CDR3: TGTGCCAGCAGTTACTCGGGGAGTGGAAAACTGTTTTTT. Amino acid sequence: CASSYSGSGKLFF.

The chain joins TRBV9 to TRBJ1-2; the match to TRBD1 covers 8 bases. CDR3 length: 14 residues. Trimming removed 4 bases from V and 4 bases from J; junction bases left unmatched: 6. Germline CDR1 is SGDLS and CDR2 is YYNGEE. CDR3 protein: CASSIDRGGYGYTF. Written as DNA, the CDR3 is TGTGCCAGCAGCATCGACAGGGGTGGCTATGGCTACACCTTC.

V is TRBV30 and J is TRBJ1-1, with 12 bases lining up with TRBD1. CDR3 length equals 16 residues. CDR1 is GTSNPN and CDR2 is SVGIG in the germline V gene (reference sequence). With 5 bases clipped from V and 6 bases from J, the junction kept 13 bases outside the gene matches. The CDR3 region is CAWVRGRDRGRPEAFF. CDR3 bases: TGTGCCTGGGTCCGGGGCCGGGACAGGGGGCGTCCTGAAGCTTTCTTT.